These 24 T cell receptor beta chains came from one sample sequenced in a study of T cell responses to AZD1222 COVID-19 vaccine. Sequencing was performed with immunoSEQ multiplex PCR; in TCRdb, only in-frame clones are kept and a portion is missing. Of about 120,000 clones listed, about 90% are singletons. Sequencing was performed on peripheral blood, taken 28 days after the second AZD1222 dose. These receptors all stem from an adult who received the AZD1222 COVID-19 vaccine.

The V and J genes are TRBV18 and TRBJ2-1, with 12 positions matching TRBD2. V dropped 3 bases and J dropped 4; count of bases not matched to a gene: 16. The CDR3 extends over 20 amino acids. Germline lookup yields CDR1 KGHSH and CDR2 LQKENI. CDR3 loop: CASSPDLGTEGLAGYNEQFF. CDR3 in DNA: TGTGCCAGCTCACCGGACTTAGGGACCGAGGGACTAGCGGGTTACAATGAGCAGTTCTTC. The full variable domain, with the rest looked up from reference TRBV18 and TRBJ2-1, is NAGVMQNPRHLVRRRGQEARLRCSPMKGHSHVYWYRQLPEEGLKFMVYLQKENIIDESGMPKERFSAEFPKEGPSILRIQQVVRGDSAAYFCASSPDLGTEGLAGYNEQFFGPGTRLTVL.

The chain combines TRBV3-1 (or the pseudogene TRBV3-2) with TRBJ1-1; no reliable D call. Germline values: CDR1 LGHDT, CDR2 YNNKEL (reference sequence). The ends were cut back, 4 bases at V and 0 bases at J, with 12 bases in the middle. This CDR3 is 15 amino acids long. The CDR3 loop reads CASSPAQGMNTEAFF. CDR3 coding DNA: TGTGCCAGCAGCCCGGCGCAAGGGATGAACACTGAAGCTTTCTTT.

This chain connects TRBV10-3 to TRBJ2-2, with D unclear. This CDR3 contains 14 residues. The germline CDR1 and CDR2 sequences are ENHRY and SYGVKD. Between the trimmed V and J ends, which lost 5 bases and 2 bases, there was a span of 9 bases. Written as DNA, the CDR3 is TGTGCCATCAGTAGTGATATCAACACCGGGGAGCTGTTTTTT. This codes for CAISSDINTGELFF.

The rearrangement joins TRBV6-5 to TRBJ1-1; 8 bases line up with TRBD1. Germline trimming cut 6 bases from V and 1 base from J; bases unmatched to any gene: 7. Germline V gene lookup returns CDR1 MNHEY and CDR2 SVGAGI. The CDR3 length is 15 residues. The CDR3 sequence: CASRLGTGTNTEAFF. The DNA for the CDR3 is TGTGCCAGCAGGCTAGGGACAGGAACGAACACTGAAGCTTTCTTT.

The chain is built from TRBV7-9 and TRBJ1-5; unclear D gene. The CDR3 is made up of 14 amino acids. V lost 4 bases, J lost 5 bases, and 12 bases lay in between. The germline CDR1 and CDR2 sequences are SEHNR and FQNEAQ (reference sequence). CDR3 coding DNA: TGTGCCAGCAGCTCGGCACAATCTTATCAGCCCCAGCATTTT. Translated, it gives CASSSAQSYQPQHF.

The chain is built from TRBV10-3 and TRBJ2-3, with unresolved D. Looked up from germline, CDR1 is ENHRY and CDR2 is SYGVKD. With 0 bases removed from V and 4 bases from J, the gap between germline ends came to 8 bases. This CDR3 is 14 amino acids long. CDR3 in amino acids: CAISESGLSDTQYF. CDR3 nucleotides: TGTGCCATCAGTGAGTCGGGGTTGTCAGATACGCAGTATTTT.

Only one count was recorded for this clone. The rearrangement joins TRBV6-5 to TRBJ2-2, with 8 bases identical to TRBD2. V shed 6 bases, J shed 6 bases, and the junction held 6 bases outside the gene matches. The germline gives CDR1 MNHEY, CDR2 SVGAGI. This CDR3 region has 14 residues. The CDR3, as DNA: TGTGCCAGCAGCAAACCGGGACTAGCCGGGGAGCTGTTTTTT. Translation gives CASSKPGLAGELFF.

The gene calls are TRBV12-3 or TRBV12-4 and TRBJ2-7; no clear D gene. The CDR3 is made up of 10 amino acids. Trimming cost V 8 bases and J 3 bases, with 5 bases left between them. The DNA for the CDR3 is TGTGCCAGCTGTAGCTACGAGCAGTACTTC. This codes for CASCSYEQYF.

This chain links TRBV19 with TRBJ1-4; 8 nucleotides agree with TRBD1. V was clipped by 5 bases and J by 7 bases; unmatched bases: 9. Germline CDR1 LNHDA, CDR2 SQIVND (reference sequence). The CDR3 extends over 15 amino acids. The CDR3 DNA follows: TGTGCCAGTAGTCCCAGGGGGCAAGGTTTTGAAAAACTGTTTTTT. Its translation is CASSPRGQGFEKLFF.

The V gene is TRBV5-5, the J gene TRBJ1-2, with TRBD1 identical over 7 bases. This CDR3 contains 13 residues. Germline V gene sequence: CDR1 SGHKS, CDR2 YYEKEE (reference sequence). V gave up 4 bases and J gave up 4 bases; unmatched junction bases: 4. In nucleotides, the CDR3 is TGTGCCAGCAGCGAGGACAGGATCTATGGCTACACCTTC. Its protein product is CASSEDRIYGYTF.

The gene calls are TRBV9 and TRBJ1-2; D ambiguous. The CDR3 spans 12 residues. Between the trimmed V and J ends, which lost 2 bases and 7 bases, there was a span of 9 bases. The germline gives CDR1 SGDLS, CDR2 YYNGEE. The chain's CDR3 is CASSVDFGGYTF. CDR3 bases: TGTGCCAGCAGCGTTGATTTCGGTGGCTACACCTTC.

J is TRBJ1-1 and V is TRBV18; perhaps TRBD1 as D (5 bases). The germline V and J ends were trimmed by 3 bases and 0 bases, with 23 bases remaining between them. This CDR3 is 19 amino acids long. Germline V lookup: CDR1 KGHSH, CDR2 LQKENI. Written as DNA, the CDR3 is TGTGCCAGCTCACCTATAAATTCTGCAGGACAACTTATGAACACTGAAGCTTTCTTT. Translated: CASSPINSAGQLMNTEAFF.

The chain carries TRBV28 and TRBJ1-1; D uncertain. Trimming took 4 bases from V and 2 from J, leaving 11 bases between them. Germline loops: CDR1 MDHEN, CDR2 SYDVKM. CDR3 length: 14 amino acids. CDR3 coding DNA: TGTGCCAGCAGTTCCCAGGTCCAAAACACTGAAGCTTTCTTT. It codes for CASSSQVQNTEAFF.

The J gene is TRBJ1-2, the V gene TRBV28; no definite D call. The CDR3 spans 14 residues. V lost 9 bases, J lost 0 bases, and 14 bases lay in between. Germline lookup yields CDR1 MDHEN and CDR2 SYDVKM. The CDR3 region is CASSLGTTNYGYTF. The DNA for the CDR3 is TGTGCCAGTTCACTCGGAACAACTAACTATGGCTACACCTTC.

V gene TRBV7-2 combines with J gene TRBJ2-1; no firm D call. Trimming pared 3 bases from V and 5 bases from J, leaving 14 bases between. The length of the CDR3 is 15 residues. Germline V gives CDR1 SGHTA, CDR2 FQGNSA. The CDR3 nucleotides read TGTGCCAGCAGCTTTTACGCTCGGAACGACAATGAGCAGTTCTTC. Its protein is CASSFYARNDNEQFF.

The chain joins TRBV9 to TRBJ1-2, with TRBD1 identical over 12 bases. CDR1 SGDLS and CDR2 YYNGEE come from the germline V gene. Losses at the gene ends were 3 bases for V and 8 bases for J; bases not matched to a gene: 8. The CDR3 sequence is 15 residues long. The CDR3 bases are TGTGCCAGCAGCGAAACCGGGACAGGGGGCTGGGGCTACACCTTC. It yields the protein CASSETGTGGWGYTF.

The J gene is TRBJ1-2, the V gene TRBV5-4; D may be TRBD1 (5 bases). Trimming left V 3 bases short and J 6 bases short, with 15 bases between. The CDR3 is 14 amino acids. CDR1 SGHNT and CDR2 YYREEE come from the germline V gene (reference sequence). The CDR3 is CASSSRKQENGYTF. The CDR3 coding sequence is TGTGCCAGCAGCTCTAGGAAACAGGAAAATGGCTACACCTTC.

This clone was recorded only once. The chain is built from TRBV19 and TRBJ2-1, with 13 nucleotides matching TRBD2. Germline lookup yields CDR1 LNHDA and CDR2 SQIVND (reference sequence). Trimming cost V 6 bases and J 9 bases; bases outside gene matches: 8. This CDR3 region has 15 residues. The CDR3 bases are TGTGCCAGTAGGCCGGGACTAGCGGGATCCCGTGAGCAGTTCTTC. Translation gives CASRPGLAGSREQFF.

Here the CDR3 DNA reads TGTGCCAGCAGCTCCACCGGGGCCTACGAGCAGTACTTC. Translated, it gives CASSSTGAYEQYF. V gene TRBV7-8 combines with J gene TRBJ2-7, with a possible D match to TRBD2 (5 bases). CDR1 is SGHVS and CDR2 is FQNEAQ in the germline V gene. V lost 4 bases and J lost 2, with 9 bases in between. This CDR3 is 13 amino acids long. Full variable domain (missing parts from reference TRBV7-8 and TRBJ2-7): GAGVSQSPRYKVAKRGQDVALRCDPISGHVSLFWYQQALGQGPEFLTYFQNEAQLDKSGLPSDRFFAERPEGSVSTLKIQRTQQEDSAVYLCASSSTGAYEQYFGPGTRLTVT.

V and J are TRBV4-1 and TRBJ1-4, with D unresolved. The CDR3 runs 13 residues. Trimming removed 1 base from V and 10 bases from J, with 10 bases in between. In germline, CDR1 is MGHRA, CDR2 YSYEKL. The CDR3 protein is CASSQGGLGKLFF. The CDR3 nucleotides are TGCGCCAGCAGCCAAGGCGGCCTCGGAAAACTGTTTTTT.

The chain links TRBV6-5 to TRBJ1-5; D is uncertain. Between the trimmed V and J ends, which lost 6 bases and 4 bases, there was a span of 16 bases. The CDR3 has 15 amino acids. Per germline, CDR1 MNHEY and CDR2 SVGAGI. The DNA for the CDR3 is TGTGCCAGCAGGACCCAAGTCGTGCGAAATCAGCCCCAGCATTTT. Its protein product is CASRTQVVRNQPQHF.

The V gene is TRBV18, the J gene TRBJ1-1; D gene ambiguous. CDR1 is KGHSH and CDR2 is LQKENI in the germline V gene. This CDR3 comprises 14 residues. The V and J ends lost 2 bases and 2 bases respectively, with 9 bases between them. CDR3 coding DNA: TGTGCCAGCTCACCAACTGGGCTCAACACTGAAGCTTTCTTT. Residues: CASSPTGLNTEAFF.

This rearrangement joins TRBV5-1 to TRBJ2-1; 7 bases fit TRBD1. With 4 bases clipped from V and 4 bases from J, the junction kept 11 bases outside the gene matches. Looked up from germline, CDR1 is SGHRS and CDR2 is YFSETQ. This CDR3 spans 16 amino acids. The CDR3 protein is CASSEMTGQIYNEQFF. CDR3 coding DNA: TGCGCCAGCAGCGAGATGACAGGGCAAATTTACAATGAGCAGTTCTTC.

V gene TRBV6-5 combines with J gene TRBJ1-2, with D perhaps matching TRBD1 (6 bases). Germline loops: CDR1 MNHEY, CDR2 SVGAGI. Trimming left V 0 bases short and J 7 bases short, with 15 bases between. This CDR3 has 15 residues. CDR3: CASSYSTSGAPGYTF. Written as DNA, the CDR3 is TGTGCCAGCAGTTACTCCACATCAGGGGCGCCTGGCTACACCTTC.